The TCR beta chain under discussion was sequenced for a study of blood T cell repertoires in COVID-19. Study-level information: PBMCs, B-cell-depleted T cells, or T cells provided the cDNA or gDNA that made up the material.

V gave up 1 base and J gave up 8 bases, with 5 bases separating them. CDR3 length equals 11 residues. Under the authors' procedure: Estimation of nucleated cell counts relied on the amplification of reference gene primers. Sequenced by immunoSEQ multiplex PCR; TCRdb stores in-frame clones only, minus some. D and trimming come from the DNA, and the V and J calls and clone size come from that table. The sample has roughly 64,000 clones, around 86% seen once. The specimen sequenced was peripheral blood. The chain has TRBV12-3 or TRBV12-4 and TRBJ1-2; D gene ambiguous. The TCR comes from a man over 45 with active COVID-19. The CDR3 DNA is TGTGCCAGCAGTTTAGGAGGCGGCTACACCTTC. Translated: CASSLGGGYTF.